These 31 T cell receptor beta chains were sequenced from one sample in a study of cytomegalovirus exposure and HLA in healthy donors. The study ran its PCR with 60 Vbeta and 13 Jbeta primers. Repertoires were generated with immunoSEQ multiplex PCR, while TCRdb's copy carries only in-frame clones and drops some. This sample has approximately 170,000 clones; around 79% occur once, and the top ten carry approximately 2.4%. Source material: PBMCs. These receptors were obtained from a woman aged 40 to 50 in good health and CMV-seropositive.

This sequence joins TRBV7-9 and TRBJ2-5; 8 bases align to TRBD1. The length of the CDR3 is 15 residues. The V and J ends lost 3 bases and 4 bases, in that order; junction bases with no gene match: 7. The germline gives CDR1 SEHNR, CDR2 FQNEAQ (reference sequence). The CDR3 nucleotides read TGTGCCAGCAGCTTTCGTCGGACAGGGAGAGAGACCCAGTACTTC. Translated: CASSFRRTGRETQYF.

The chain uses TRBV2 and TRBJ1-1; 7 bases fit TRBD1. Per the germline V gene, CDR1 is SNHLY and CDR2 is FYNNEI. This CDR3 has 14 amino acids. With V trimmed by 5 bases and J by 5 bases, 8 bases remained unmatched. The CDR3 spells CASSLHGTETEAFF. CDR3 bases: TGTGCCAGCAGTTTGCACGGGACAGAAACTGAAGCTTTCTTT.

This chain connects TRBV7-2 to TRBJ2-5; 8 bases match TRBD2. CDR1 and CDR2 (germline): SGHTA, FQGNSA. The CDR3 runs 15 residues. Trimming removed 5 bases from V and 2 bases from J; junction bases left unmatched: 7. The CDR3 spells CASSPVAGRQETQYF. The DNA of the CDR3 is TGTGCCAGCAGCCCGGTAGCGGGGAGGCAAGAGACCCAGTACTTC.

The chain combines TRBV5-6 with TRBJ1-4; D perhaps matches TRBD1 (5 bases). The length of the CDR3 is 15 residues. V was trimmed by 1 base and J by 8 bases, leaving 15 bases between them. Germline loops: CDR1 SGHDT, CDR2 YYEEEE. CDR3 bases: TGTGCCAGCAGCTTGCCGGGGGAGACCCAGGAAAAACTGTTTTTT. It encodes CASSLPGETQEKLFF.

Here the CDR3 reads CASIVGGQGAHQPQHF. The CDR3 DNA sequence: TGTGCCAGCATCGTAGGGGGACAGGGGGCCCATCAGCCCCAGCATTTT. The chain uses TRBV28 and TRBJ1-5; 12 nucleotides match TRBD1. This CDR3 spans 16 amino acids. Germline trimming cut 7 bases from V and 5 bases from J; bases unmatched to any gene: 9. From germline, CDR1 is MDHEN and CDR2 SYDVKM.

This clone was recorded a few times. The V gene is TRBV6-1, the J gene TRBJ1-1, with a possible D match to TRBD1 (5 bases). Trimming pared 5 bases from V and 1 base from J, leaving 8 bases between. Germline loops: CDR1 MNHNS, CDR2 SASEGT. The CDR3 covers 13 residues. CDR3 coding DNA: TGTGCCAGCAGTTTCGGACAGAACACTGAAGCTTTCTTT. It codes for CASSFGQNTEAFF.

This sequence joins TRBV5-1 and TRBJ2-1, with 7 bases aligning to TRBD2. V lost 3 bases and J lost 9; bases outside the gene matches: 12. This CDR3 is built from 15 residues. Germline V gives CDR1 SGHRS, CDR2 YFSETQ. The CDR3 sequence is CASSWGGNPLIEQFF. The CDR3 coding sequence is TGCGCCAGCAGCTGGGGGGGAAATCCGCTTATTGAGCAGTTCTTC. Complete variable domain (other parts from reference TRBV5-1 and TRBJ2-1): KAGVTQTPRYLIKTRGQQVTLSCSPISGHRSVSWYQQTPGQGLQFLFEYFSETQRNKGNFPGRFSGRQFSNSRSEMNVSTLELGDSALYLCASSWGGNPLIEQFFGPGTRLTVL.

This clone occurred a few times. The chain recombines TRBV7-2 with TRBJ2-3, with 9 nucleotides matching TRBD1. The V and J ends lost 6 bases and 4 bases, in that order; junction bases with no gene match: 8. This CDR3 has 15 residues. Germline values: CDR1 SGHTA, CDR2 FQGNSA. The CDR3 DNA reads TGTGCCAGCAGTTTACAGGGGGCCGGGGCAGATACGCAGTATTTT. Translated, it gives CASSLQGAGADTQYF.

This clone appeared a few times. The chain combines TRBV2 with TRBJ1-1; 9 positions agree with TRBD1. With 6 bases clipped from V and 0 bases from J, the junction kept 2 bases outside the gene matches. Germline lookup yields CDR1 SNHLY and CDR2 FYNNEI. The CDR3 contains 14 residues. In DNA, the CDR3 is TGTGCCAGCAGCGGGGACAGGGTGAACACTGAAGCTTTCTTT. This codes for CASSGDRVNTEAFF.

In this sample, this clone turned up a few times. In nucleotides, the CDR3 is TGCGCCAGCAGCCAGACGTTAGAATCGGGGGGCACTGAAGCTTTCTTT. It is translated as CASSQTLESGGTEAFF. The rearrangement joins TRBV4-3 to TRBJ1-1; the D gene is possibly TRBD1 (5 bases). Per germline, CDR1 LGHNA and CDR2 YSLEER. The length of the CDR3 is 16 residues. The V end was cut by 3 bases, the J end by 4 bases, with 18 bases between.

The V call is TRBV25-1, the J call TRBJ1-2, with 10 nucleotides matching TRBD1. Germline V gene sequence: CDR1 MGHDK, CDR2 SYGVNS. This CDR3 is built from 14 residues. V shed 4 bases and J 6 bases; nucleotides not matched to a gene: 5. The CDR3 loop reads CASSVPGQGNGYTF. The CDR3 nucleotides are TGTGCCAGCAGTGTACCGGGACAGGGGAATGGCTACACCTTC.

V and J are TRBV6-5 and TRBJ2-7; 10 bases are shared with TRBD1. The CDR3 runs 14 residues. CDR1 is MNHEY and CDR2 is SVGAGI in the germline V gene. V shed 2 bases, J shed 3 bases, and the junction held 1 base outside the gene matches. The CDR3 spells CASSYRDRGYEQYF. The DNA of the CDR3 is TGTGCCAGCAGTTACCGGGACAGGGGCTACGAGCAGTACTTC.

The chain is built from TRBV7-2 and TRBJ2-1; 10 bases are shared with TRBD2. This CDR3 is built from 15 residues. CDR1 and CDR2 from the germline V gene are SGHTA and FQGNSA. Trimming at V came to 3 bases and at J to 4 bases, leaving 3 bases not matched to a gene. For the CDR3, the DNA is TGTGCCAGCAGCTTGCTAGCGGGGGAATACAATGAGCAGTTCTTC. This codes for CASSLLAGEYNEQFF.

This clone has only one observation. Other nucleotide sequences in the sample specify the same CDR3. The gene calls are TRBV6-5 and TRBJ1-2; D is unresolved. V was cut by 2 bases and J by 7 bases, with 14 bases left in between. Germline V gene lookup returns CDR1 MNHEY and CDR2 SVGAGI. There are 14 residues in the CDR3. In DNA form, the CDR3 reads TGTGCCAGCAGTTACGTAGGCTCTAGCGGTGGCTACACCTTC. This sequence encodes CASSYVGSSGGYTF.

This sequence joins TRBV30 and TRBJ1-5, with 9 bases identical to TRBD1. The junction had 5 bases not matched to a gene; V was cut back by 1 base and J by 7 bases. CDR1 is GTSNPN, CDR2 SVGIG, per germline (reference sequence). The CDR3 has 14 amino acids. The CDR3 DNA reads TGTGCCTGGAGTGCCGACAGGGGGGTACAGCCCCAGCATTTT. Translated, it gives CAWSADRGVQPQHF.

V usage is TRBV6-6 and J usage is TRBJ2-3; 9 bases align to TRBD1. Germline V lookup: CDR1 MNHNY, CDR2 SVGAGI (reference sequence). The trim removed 7 bases at V and 3 bases at J, leaving 2 bases unmatched. The CDR3 covers 13 residues. The CDR3 loop is CASMTGGTDTQYF. In nucleotides, the CDR3 is TGTGCCAGCATGACAGGGGGAACAGATACGCAGTATTTT.

The chain uses TRBV30 and TRBJ2-3, with 8 bases aligning to TRBD2. Germline-derived CDR1 and CDR2 are GTSNPN and SVGIG (reference sequence). The length of the CDR3 is 17 residues. V trimming: 3 bases; J trimming: 3 bases; junction bases outside the gene matches: 14. CDR3 loop: CAWSLGTRRGKTDTQYF. DNA for the CDR3: TGTGCCTGGAGCCTCGGGACTAGGAGAGGGAAGACAGATACGCAGTATTTT.

J is TRBJ1-1 and V is TRBV25-1; maybe TRBD1 (5 bases). Germline lookup yields CDR1 MGHDK and CDR2 SYGVNS. V lost 1 base and J 5 bases, leaving 14 bases between the germline ends. The length of the CDR3 is 15 residues. The CDR3 coding sequence is TGTGCCAGCAGTGAATCCGCAGCAGGGTCGACTGAAGCTTTCTTT. Its translation is CASSESAAGSTEAFF.

This clone showed up just once. The rearrangement uses TRBV2 and TRBJ2-7; 7 bases align to TRBD2. Germline CDR1 SNHLY, CDR2 FYNNEI. V dropped 7 bases and J dropped 6; count of bases not matched to a gene: 15. The CDR3 is made up of 15 amino acids. The CDR3 reads CASTGGRAGASEQYF. For the CDR3, the DNA is TGTGCCAGCACCGGAGGGAGGGCGGGAGCCTCCGAGCAGTACTTC.

The J gene is TRBJ2-7, the V gene TRBV2, with TRBD1 matching over 8 bases. The CDR3 covers 12 residues. CDR1 and CDR2 from the germline V gene are SNHLY and FYNNEI. V lost 8 bases and J lost 3; bases outside the gene matches: 3. In DNA, the CDR3 is TGTGCCAGCGGCACAGGGGGCTACGAGCAGTACTTC. Translating it yields CASGTGGYEQYF.

The chain uses TRBV2 and TRBJ2-2; the match to TRBD2 covers 9 bases. CDR1 is SNHLY and CDR2 is FYNNEI in the germline V gene. The junction had 6 bases not matched to a gene; V was cut back by 7 bases and J by 3 bases. The CDR3 has 15 amino acids. The CDR3 DNA sequence: TGTGCCAGCACACCGGGACTAGCTGACACCGGGGAGCTGTTTTTT. Translated, it gives CASTPGLADTGELFF.

The sample holds a few counts of this clone. The chain couples TRBV30 to TRBJ1-2; D not certain. This CDR3 has 12 amino acids. V lost 5 bases to trimming and J lost 3 bases, with 10 bases between them. Germline V gives CDR1 GTSNPN, CDR2 SVGIG (reference sequence). DNA of the CDR3: TGTGCCTGGGAGGCGGTTTACTATGGCTACACCTTC. Translation gives CAWEAVYYGYTF.

This clone came up once. This chain's CDR3 is CASSLLAGPDGYTF. DNA of the CDR3: TGTGCCAGCAGCTTATTAGCGGGGCCCGATGGCTACACCTTC. The J gene is TRBJ1-2, the V gene TRBV7-6; D is perhaps TRBD1 (5 bases). With 2 bases removed from V and 6 bases from J, the gap between germline ends came to 13 bases. Germline V gene data show CDR1 as SGHVS and CDR2 as FNYEAQ. The CDR3 length is 14 residues.

The CDR3 DNA follows: TGTGCCAGCAGCCAGGCCGGGACTCCCCTCCTCCCCTACAATGAGCAGTTCTTC. Its protein is CASSQAGTPLLPYNEQFF. This chain uses TRBV4-2 with TRBJ2-1, with D perhaps TRBD2 (6 bases). The CDR3 totals 18 residues. Germline-derived CDR1 and CDR2 are LGHNA and YNFKEQ. The V end lost 3 bases, the J end lost 2 bases, and 20 bases lay between the germline ends.

The chain carries TRBV7-2 and TRBJ2-3; 9 nucleotides agree with TRBD2. Per the germline V gene, CDR1 is SGHTA and CDR2 is FQGNSA. The junction had 2 bases not matched to a gene; V was cut back by 0 bases and J by 1 base. This CDR3 contains 16 residues. This chain's CDR3 is CASSLAPSGGTDTQYF. CDR3 nucleotide sequence: TGTGCCAGCAGCTTAGCTCCTAGCGGGGGCACAGATACGCAGTATTTT.

This chain uses TRBV6-5 with TRBJ1-1; D not certain. The V gene's germline CDR1 is MNHEY and CDR2 SVGAGI. V was cut by 0 bases and J by 3 bases, with 11 bases left in between. The CDR3 contains 15 residues. The CDR3 reads CASSYSTRRDTEAFF. As DNA, the CDR3 is TGTGCCAGCAGTTACTCGACCAGGAGGGACACTGAAGCTTTCTTT.

This chain uses TRBV27 with TRBJ2-1, with a weak D call TRBD1 (5 bases). Looked up from germline, CDR1 is MNHEY and CDR2 is SMNVEV (reference sequence). This CDR3 contains 14 residues. V lost 4 bases, J lost 2 bases, and 9 bases lay in between. The CDR3 coding sequence is TGTGCCAGCAGTTCCTTGGGGCCCTACAATGAGCAGTTCTTC. It encodes CASSSLGPYNEQFF.

DNA of the CDR3: TGTGCCAGCAGCGTAGAACAGGGAATGGGGGAGACCCAGTACTTC. Translated, it gives CASSVEQGMGETQYF. The chain couples TRBV9 to TRBJ2-5; possible D gene TRBD1, 6 bases. The V gene lost 0 bases and the J gene lost 5 bases, with 14 bases spanning the gap. The CDR3 consists of 15 residues. Germline V lookup: CDR1 SGDLS, CDR2 YYNGEE.

This rearrangement joins TRBV7-2 to TRBJ2-3; 7 bases map to TRBD1. Germline V gene data show CDR1 as SGHTA and CDR2 as FQGNSA. The CDR3 runs to 15 residues. Germline trimming cut 5 bases from V and 4 bases from J; bases unmatched to any gene: 9. CDR3 in DNA: TGTGCCAGCAGCCGAACAGGGGTCCGGGCAGATACGCAGTATTTT. It yields the protein CASSRTGVRADTQYF.

This clone was recorded only once. This chain connects TRBV6-1 to TRBJ1-2; a possible D gene is TRBD1 (5 bases). The germline gives CDR1 MNHNS, CDR2 SASEGT. This CDR3 is built from 14 residues. V lost 3 bases and J lost 12, with 20 bases in between. CDR3 DNA sequence: TGTGCCAGCAGTGATTCCCACCGGGCTCGGGGGGACACCTTC. Protein sequence: CASSDSHRARGDTF.

The chain couples TRBV10-3 to TRBJ1-2; D possibly corresponds to TRBD1 (5 bases). Germline CDR1 is ENHRY and CDR2 is SYGVKD. The CDR3 totals 14 residues. Trimming cost V 9 bases and J 0 bases, with 14 bases left between them. CDR3 sequence reads: CAITGGKANYGYTF. CDR3 bases: TGTGCCATAACGGGGGGAAAAGCTAACTATGGCTACACCTTC.